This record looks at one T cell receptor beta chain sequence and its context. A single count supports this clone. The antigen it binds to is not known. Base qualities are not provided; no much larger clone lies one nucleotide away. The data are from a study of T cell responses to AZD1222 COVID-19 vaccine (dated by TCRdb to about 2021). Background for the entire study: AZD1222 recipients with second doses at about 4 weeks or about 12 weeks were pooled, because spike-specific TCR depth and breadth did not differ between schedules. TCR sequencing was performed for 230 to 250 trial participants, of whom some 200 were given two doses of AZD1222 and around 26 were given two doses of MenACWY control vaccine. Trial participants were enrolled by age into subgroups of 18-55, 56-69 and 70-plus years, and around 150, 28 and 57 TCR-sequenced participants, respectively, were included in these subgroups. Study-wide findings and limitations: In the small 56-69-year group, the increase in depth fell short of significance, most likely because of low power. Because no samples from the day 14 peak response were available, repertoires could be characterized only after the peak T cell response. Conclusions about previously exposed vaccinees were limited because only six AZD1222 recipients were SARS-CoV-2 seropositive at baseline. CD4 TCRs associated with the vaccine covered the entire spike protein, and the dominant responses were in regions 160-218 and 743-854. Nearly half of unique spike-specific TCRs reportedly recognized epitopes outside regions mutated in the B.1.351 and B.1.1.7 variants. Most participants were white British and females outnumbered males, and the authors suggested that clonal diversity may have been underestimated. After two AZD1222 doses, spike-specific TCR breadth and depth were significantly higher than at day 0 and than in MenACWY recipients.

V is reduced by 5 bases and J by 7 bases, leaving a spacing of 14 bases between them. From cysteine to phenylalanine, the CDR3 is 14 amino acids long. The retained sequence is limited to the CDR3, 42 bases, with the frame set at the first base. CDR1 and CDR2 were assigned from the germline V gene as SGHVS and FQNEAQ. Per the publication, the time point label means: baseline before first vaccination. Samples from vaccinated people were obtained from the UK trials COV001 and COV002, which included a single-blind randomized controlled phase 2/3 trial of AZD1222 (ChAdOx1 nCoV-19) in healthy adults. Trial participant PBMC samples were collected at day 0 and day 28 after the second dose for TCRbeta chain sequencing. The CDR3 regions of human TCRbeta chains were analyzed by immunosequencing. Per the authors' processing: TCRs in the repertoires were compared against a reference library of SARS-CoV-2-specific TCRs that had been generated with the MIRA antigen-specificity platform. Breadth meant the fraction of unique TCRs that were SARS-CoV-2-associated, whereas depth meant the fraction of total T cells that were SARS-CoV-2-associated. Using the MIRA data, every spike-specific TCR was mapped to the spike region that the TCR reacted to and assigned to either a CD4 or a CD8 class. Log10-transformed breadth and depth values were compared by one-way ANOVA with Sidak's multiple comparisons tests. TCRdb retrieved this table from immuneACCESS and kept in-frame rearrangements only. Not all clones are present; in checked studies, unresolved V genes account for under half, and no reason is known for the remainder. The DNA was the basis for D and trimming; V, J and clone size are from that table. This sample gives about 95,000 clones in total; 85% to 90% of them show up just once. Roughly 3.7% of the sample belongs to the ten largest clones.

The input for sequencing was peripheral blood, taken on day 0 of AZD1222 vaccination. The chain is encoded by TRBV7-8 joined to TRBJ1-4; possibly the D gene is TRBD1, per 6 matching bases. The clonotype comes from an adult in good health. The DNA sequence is TGTGCCAGCAGCCCCCGGGGGCGCATTGAAAAACTGTTTTTT. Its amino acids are CASSPRGRIEKLFF.